This paragraph covers one T cell receptor beta chain sequence. The sample is drawn from a study of cytomegalovirus exposure and HLA in healthy donors. The primer mix had 60 Vbeta and 13 Jbeta primers. The assay was immunoSEQ multiplex PCR, and TCRdb's table has in-frame clones only and misses some. Counted here are more than 140,000 clones, around four fifths occurring once; the ten biggest clones make up approximately 2%. There are 14 residues in the CDR3. Germline V gives CDR1 SGDLS, CDR2 YYNGEE. The source material was PBMCs. The receptor was isolated from a middle-aged woman in good health and CMV-seronegative. The chain couples TRBV9 to TRBJ2-5; TRBD2 matches at 9 bases. TRBJ2-7 explains the end of the DNA better; the J call may be wrong. CDR3 DNA: TGTGCCAGCAGCGTAGCAGCGGGGGGCTACGAGCAGTACTTC. Its protein is CASSVAAGGYEQYF.